Shown below are 9 T cell receptor beta chains from a single sample sequenced in a study of blood T cell repertoires in COVID-19. The data were produced by immunoSEQ multiplex PCR, yet TCRdb's version contains in-frame clones alone and is incomplete. The sample includes fewer than 350,000 clones, approximately 83% of them seen just once. The sequencing sample was made of peripheral blood. These TCRs come from a woman younger than 45 who had recovered from COVID-19.

The rearrangement joins TRBV6-2 or TRBV6-3 to TRBJ2-5; 12 positions match TRBD2. With 5 bases clipped from V and 5 bases from J, the junction kept 9 bases outside the gene matches. CDR3 length equals 16 residues. Germline values: CDR1 MNHEY, CDR2 SVGEGT. In DNA form, the CDR3 reads TGTGCCAGCAGTCGGCCTAGCGGGAGGGCCCAGGAGACCCAGTACTTC. The encoded protein is CASSRPSGRAQETQYF.

This chain links TRBV7-9 with TRBJ1-4, with 10 bases matching TRBD1. J gave up 5 bases and V 1 base, and 4 bases lay outside the gene matches. The CDR3 runs to 16 residues. Germline V gene sequence: CDR1 SEHNR, CDR2 FQNEAQ (reference sequence). Here the CDR3 reads CASSLGQGALNEKLFF. CDR3 coding DNA: TGTGCCAGCAGCTTAGGACAGGGGGCGTTAAATGAAAAACTGTTTTTT.

The chain joins TRBV11-3 to TRBJ2-5; 10 bases map to TRBD2. Germline-derived CDR1 and CDR2 are SGHNT and YENEEA. This CDR3 comprises 17 residues. The V segment lost 1 base and the J segment 4 bases; nucleotides outside the gene matches: 9. Written as DNA, the CDR3 is TGTGCCAGCAGCTTAGGGGCTAGCGGGAGTGGAGGAGAGACCCAGTACTTC. Protein: CASSLGASGSGGETQYF. The complete variable domain, with remaining parts taken from reference TRBV11-3 and TRBJ2-5, reads EAGVVQSPRYKIIEKKQPVAFWCNPISGHNTLYWYLQNLGQGPELLIRYENEEAVDDSQLPKDRFSAERLKGVDSTLKIQPAELGDSAVYLCASSLGASGSGGETQYFGPGTRLLVL.

The V and J genes are TRBV6-2 or TRBV6-3 and TRBJ2-1, with TRBD1 matching over 9 bases. Germline CDR1 is MNHEY and CDR2 is SVGEGT. V shed 4 bases, J shed 6 bases, and the junction held 7 bases outside the gene matches. CDR3 length: 15 residues. CDR3: CASSLTGQGINEQFF. The CDR3 nucleotides are TGTGCCAGCAGTTTGACGGGACAGGGAATCAATGAGCAGTTCTTC.

This chain connects TRBV3-1 (or the pseudogene TRBV3-2) to TRBJ1-1; the D gene is possibly TRBD1 (6 bases). V was shortened by 1 base and J by 11 bases, with 11 bases between the two germline ends. The length of the CDR3 is 12 residues. Germline V lookup: CDR1 LGHDT, CDR2 YNNKEL (reference sequence). The CDR3, as DNA: TGTGCCAGCAGCCAAGGAGGGCAGGGGGCTTTCTTT. Residues: CASSQGGQGAFF.

The rearrangement uses TRBV2 and TRBJ1-4, with TRBD1 as a possible D gene (5 bases). The V end lost 1 base, the J end lost 8 bases, and 14 bases lay between the germline ends. This CDR3 region has 15 residues. Germline V gene lookup returns CDR1 SNHLY and CDR2 FYNNEI. The CDR3 bases are TGTGCCAGCAGTGAAGTGGGGCCCTGGTGGGAAAAACTGTTTTTT. It yields the protein CASSEVGPWWEKLFF.

CDR3 in amino acids: CASSLRAGHEQYF. CDR3 in DNA: TGTGCCAGCAGTTTGCGGGCAGGCCACGAGCAGTACTTC. V usage is TRBV27 and J usage is TRBJ2-7; D is perhaps TRBD2 (5 bases). From germline, CDR1 is MNHEY and CDR2 SMNVEV (reference sequence). The CDR3 runs to 13 residues. Trimming took off 3 bases at V and 5 bases at J, with 11 bases between the two ends.

The rearrangement uses TRBV29-1 and TRBJ1-2, with D uncertain. V lost 3 bases to trimming and J lost 5 bases, with 7 bases between them. This CDR3 has 11 amino acids. In germline, CDR1 is SQVTM, CDR2 ANQGSEA. This CDR3 is CSVDSQYGYTF. In DNA, the CDR3 is TGCAGCGTTGACTCCCAGTATGGCTACACCTTC.

The chain couples TRBV9 to TRBJ2-7; D might be TRBD1 (6 bases). V lost 3 bases to trimming and J lost 2 bases, with 15 bases between them. In germline, CDR1 is SGDLS, CDR2 YYNGEE. The CDR3 totals 15 residues. The CDR3 DNA reads as TGTGCCAGCAGCGAAGGAAGACAGGAGGCCTACGAGCAGTACTTC. It is translated as CASSEGRQEAYEQYF.